These 23 T cell receptor beta chains originate from one sample sequenced in a study of blood T cell repertoires in COVID-19 (dated by TCRdb to about 2020). The library was prepared using the immunoSEQ multiplex PCR assay. Here the immuneACCESS table is served through TCRdb, limited to in-frame sequences with V and J called. Missing clones are a known gap in these copies; in checked studies unresolved V genes cover under half, and the rest lacks a known reason. A total of some 260,000 clones appear in this sample, 88% of them only once. The ten largest clones add up to approximately 0.7% of the sample. Sequenced material: peripheral blood. These receptors were collected from a human donor in a cohort sampled during active COVID-19.

The chain has TRBV7-9 and TRBJ1-4, with unresolved D. Deletions cut 5 bases from V and 7 bases from J, with 20 bases between. There are 16 residues in the CDR3. Germline V lookup: CDR1 SEHNR, CDR2 FQNEAQ (reference sequence). CDR3 sequence reads: CASSHGGGGVGEKLFF. The CDR3 DNA follows: TGTGCCAGCAGCCATGGAGGCGGTGGGGTAGGTGAAAAACTGTTTTTT.

This clone was recorded only once. The chain recombines TRBV7-9 with TRBJ1-1, with TRBD1 identical over 8 bases. J was trimmed by 4 bases and V by 5 bases; bases with no gene match: 6. The germline gives CDR1 SEHNR, CDR2 FQNEAQ (reference sequence). The length of the CDR3 is 14 residues. This chain's CDR3 is CASSINTGGTEAFF. CDR3 sequence (DNA): TGTGCCAGCAGCATAAACACAGGGGGCACTGAAGCTTTCTTT. Full variable domain (rest looked up from reference TRBV7-9 and TRBJ1-1): DTGVSQNPRHKITKRGQNVTFRCDPISEHNRLYWYRQTLGQGPEFLTYFQNEAQLEKSRLLSDRFSAERPKGSFSTLEIQRTEQGDSAMYLCASSINTGGTEAFFGQGTRLTVV.

V usage is TRBV7-9 and J usage is TRBJ1-2, with a tentative D call TRBD1 (6 bases). The CDR3 length is 14 residues. Germline CDR1 and CDR2: SEHNR and FQNEAQ (reference sequence). With 5 bases removed from V and 5 bases from J, the gap between germline ends came to 15 bases. CDR3 in DNA: TGTGCCAGCAGCCTTCCCCGGGGGGCGTATGGCTACACCTTC. It encodes CASSLPRGAYGYTF.

The chain uses TRBV27 and TRBJ2-6; a weak D match, TRBD2 (6 bases). The CDR3 has 16 amino acids. Trimming left V 1 base short and J 4 bases short, with 11 bases between. CDR1 is MNHEY and CDR2 is SMNVEV in the germline V gene (reference sequence). The CDR3 loop reads CASSLFGGFGANVLTF. CDR3 in DNA: TGTGCCAGCAGTTTATTCGGAGGGTTCGGGGCCAACGTCCTGACTTTC.

The sample holds one count of this clone. This rearrangement joins TRBV11-2 to TRBJ1-2; the match to TRBD1 covers 7 bases. Germline V gene sequence: CDR1 SGHAT, CDR2 FQNNGV. The junction had 5 bases not matched to a gene; V was cut back by 5 bases and J by 8 bases. This CDR3 spans 12 amino acids. CDR3 bases: TGTGCCAGCAGCCCTAGGGGGCACGGCTACACCTTC. Encoded protein: CASSPRGHGYTF.

This chain connects TRBV18 to TRBJ2-7, with TRBD2 matching 8 bases. This CDR3 is 16 amino acids long. The germline CDR1 and CDR2 sequences are KGHSH and LQKENI. Losses at the gene ends were 6 bases for V and 1 base for J; bases not matched to a gene: 11. The CDR3 region is CASSRSGSRRSYEQYF. The CDR3 region has the DNA TGTGCCAGCTCTCGAAGCGGGAGCAGAAGATCCTACGAGCAGTACTTC.

The J gene is TRBJ1-1, the V gene TRBV5-1; 9 bases map to TRBD1. Germline loops: CDR1 SGHRS, CDR2 YFSETQ. The CDR3 extends over 15 amino acids. J gave up 5 bases and V 0 bases, and 5 bases lay outside the gene matches. The CDR3 bases are TGCGCCAGCAGCTTGGTAGGGGACAGGGCGACTGAAGCTTTCTTT. Amino acid sequence: CASSLVGDRATEAFF. Variable domain in full (rest from reference TRBV5-1 and TRBJ1-1): KAGVTQTPRYLIKTRGQQVTLSCSPISGHRSVSWYQQTPGQGLQFLFEYFSETQRNKGNFPGRFSGRQFSNSRSEMNVSTLELGDSALYLCASSLVGDRATEAFFGQGTRLTVV.

V is TRBV2 and J is TRBJ2-7; TRBD1 might be the D (6 bases). V gave up 6 bases and J gave up 7 bases, with 19 bases separating them. This CDR3 region has 14 residues. Germline values: CDR1 SNHLY, CDR2 FYNNEI. The CDR3 protein is CASRARTAHGEQYF. DNA of the CDR3: TGTGCCAGCAGGGCTAGGACAGCCCATGGGGAGCAGTACTTC.

The chain has TRBV7-9 and TRBJ1-1, with 11 positions matching TRBD1. Germline loops: CDR1 SEHNR, CDR2 FQNEAQ (reference sequence). This CDR3 is built from 16 residues. Trimming took 5 bases from V and 1 from J; bases not matched to a gene: 6. DNA for the CDR3: TGTGCCAGCAGCCCTGGACAGGGGGCCCGGAACACTGAAGCTTTCTTT. The encoded protein is CASSPGQGARNTEAFF.

The rearrangement links TRBV7-2 to TRBJ2-5; TRBD2 agrees at 7 bases. The junction had 7 bases not matched to a gene; V was cut back by 3 bases and J by 3 bases. Looked up from germline, CDR1 is SGHTA and CDR2 is FQGNSA. This CDR3 has 15 residues. CDR3 nucleotides: TGTGCCAGCAGCTTGGAGCGGGGCGGGGAAGAGACCCAGTACTTC. It yields the protein CASSLERGGEETQYF.

The gene calls are TRBV6-2 or TRBV6-3 and TRBJ2-3, with no clear D. This CDR3 has 15 amino acids. Between the trimmed V and J ends, which lost 0 bases and 2 bases, there was a span of 9 bases. Germline values: CDR1 MNHEY, CDR2 SVGEGT. The CDR3 is CASSYSIQYTDTQYF. CDR3 DNA: TGTGCCAGCAGTTACTCGATCCAGTACACAGATACGCAGTATTTT.

The rearrangement joins TRBV10-1 to TRBJ2-3; D gene ambiguous. The CDR3 has 15 amino acids. The germline V gene has CDR1 WNHNN and CDR2 SYGVQD (reference sequence). Trimming removed 0 bases from V and 2 bases from J, with 9 bases in between. The CDR3 sequence: CASSESLSFTDTQYF. The DNA for the CDR3 is TGCGCCAGCAGTGAGTCGTTGTCTTTCACAGATACGCAGTATTTT.

As for this clone: Germline is not matched at one junction end, which may reflect a read error. J is TRBJ1-2 and V is TRBV4-1; 9 bases fit TRBD1. The germline gives CDR1 MGHRA, CDR2 YSYEKL. This CDR3 is built from 13 residues. CDR3 protein: CASSHPRTGVKSF. The CDR3 DNA is TGCGCCAGCAGCCACCCCCGGACAGGGGTAAAATCCTTC.

The gene calls are TRBV10-3 and TRBJ2-7; 7 bases fit TRBD1. Germline V gene data show CDR1 as ENHRY and CDR2 as SYGVKD. With V trimmed by 3 bases and J by 2 bases, 7 bases remained unmatched. CDR3 size: 15 residues. The DNA of the CDR3 is TGTGCCATCAGTGATTTGGAACAGGGGCCCTACGAGCAGTACTTC. This codes for CAISDLEQGPYEQYF.

The genes are TRBV14 and TRBJ2-7; TRBD2 might be the D (6 bases). The V and J ends lost 4 bases and 3 bases respectively, with 13 bases between them. The CDR3 has 14 amino acids. Per the germline V gene, CDR1 is SGHDN and CDR2 is FVKESK. The chain's CDR3 is CASSLETRFYEQYF. In DNA, the CDR3 is TGTGCCAGCAGCCTTGAGACTAGATTCTACGAGCAGTACTTC.

The genes are TRBV4-1 and TRBJ1-2; TRBD1 is a possible D gene (6 bases). Germline values: CDR1 MGHRA, CDR2 YSYEKL. The CDR3 loop spans 14 amino acids. Trimming took off 1 base at V and 3 bases at J, with 9 bases between the two ends. The CDR3 is CASSQADRDYGYTF. In DNA, the CDR3 is TGCGCCAGCAGCCAAGCGGACAGAGACTATGGCTACACCTTC.

V and J are TRBV9 and TRBJ1-2; D remains unclear. Trimming cost V 0 bases and J 1 base, with 10 bases left between them. The germline V gene has CDR1 SGDLS and CDR2 YYNGEE. This CDR3 contains 15 residues. The DNA for the CDR3 is TGTGCCAGCAGCGTAGAAGGAGTCAATAACTATGGCTACACCTTC. Its protein is CASSVEGVNNYGYTF.

This chain uses TRBV6-5 with TRBJ2-5; D perhaps matches TRBD1 (6 bases). Germline CDR1 is MNHEY and CDR2 is SVGAGI. Trimming left V 7 bases short and J 4 bases short, with 13 bases between. The CDR3 extends over 13 amino acids. CDR3 nucleotides: TGTGCCAGCACTTCGCAGGGGAGAGAGACCCAGTACTTC. Protein product: CASTSQGRETQYF.

CDR3 in amino acids: CASSFRGGREAFF. The CDR3 coding sequence is TGCGCCAGCAGCTTTAGAGGGGGCAGGGAAGCTTTCTTT. The V call is TRBV5-1, the J call TRBJ1-1, with 7 bases that match TRBD1. This CDR3 has 13 residues. V shed 2 bases and J 8 bases; nucleotides not matched to a gene: 6. The germline V gene has CDR1 SGHRS and CDR2 YFSETQ.

The CDR3 bases are TGTGCCAGCAGCGGCGGGAGTGGGTATGATACGCAGTATTTT. This sequence encodes CASSGGSGYDTQYF. The chain joins TRBV7-2 to TRBJ2-3; 7 bases are a match to TRBD2. V lost 5 bases to trimming and J lost 6 bases; unmatched junction nucleotides: 8. The germline CDR1 and CDR2 sequences are SGHTA and FQGNSA. The CDR3 contains 14 residues.

The J gene is TRBJ1-5, the V gene TRBV5-4; D is perhaps TRBD1 (5 bases). The V and J ends lost 3 bases and 4 bases respectively, with 14 bases between them. Germline values: CDR1 SGHNT, CDR2 YYREEE (reference sequence). This CDR3 has 15 residues. The DNA of the CDR3 is TGTGCCAGCAGCTCGGGGACTCTCCCAAATCAGCCCCAGCATTTT. Its translation is CASSSGTLPNQPQHF.

This clone was seen a handful of times. V and J are TRBV3-1 (or the pseudogene TRBV3-2) and TRBJ1-2; 8 bases are a match to TRBD1. J lost 8 bases, V lost 0 bases, and 8 bases had no gene match. The CDR3 runs 15 residues. CDR1 LGHDT and CDR2 YNNKEL come from the germline V gene (reference sequence). CDR3 nucleotide sequence: TGTGCCAGCAGCCAAGATCCAGGGGGCAGTGGAGGCTACACCTTC. Translation: CASSQDPGGSGGYTF.

This clone has a handful of counts. J is TRBJ1-5 and V is TRBV4-1, with D uncertain. Deletions cut 0 bases from V and 4 bases from J, with 13 bases between. Germline CDR1 is MGHRA and CDR2 is YSYEKL. There are 16 residues in the CDR3. CDR3 protein: CASSQEEEQPNQPQHF. The CDR3 DNA sequence: TGCGCCAGCAGCCAAGAGGAAGAACAGCCTAATCAGCCCCAGCATTTT.